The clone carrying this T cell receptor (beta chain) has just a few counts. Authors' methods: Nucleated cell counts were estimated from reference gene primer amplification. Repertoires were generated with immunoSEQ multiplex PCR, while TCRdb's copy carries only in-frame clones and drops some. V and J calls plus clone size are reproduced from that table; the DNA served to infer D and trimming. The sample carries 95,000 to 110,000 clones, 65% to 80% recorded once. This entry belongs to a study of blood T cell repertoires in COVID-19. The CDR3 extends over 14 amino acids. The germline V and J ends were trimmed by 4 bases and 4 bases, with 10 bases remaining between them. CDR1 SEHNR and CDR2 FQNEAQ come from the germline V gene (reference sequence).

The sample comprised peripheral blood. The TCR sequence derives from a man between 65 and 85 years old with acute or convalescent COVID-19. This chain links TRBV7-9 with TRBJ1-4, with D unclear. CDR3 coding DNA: TGTGCCAGCAGCTCACAGAACGGTAATGAAAAACTGTTTTTT. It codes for CASSSQNGNEKLFF.